Here is one TCR beta chain with its context. What it recognizes is unknown. The entry originates in a study of shared clonotypes between healthy human individuals. General study points: Genetic and exposure-history diversity was limited by the small donor number. Blood alone was sampled, and tissue repertoires likely differ.

V shed 3 bases and J 2 bases; nucleotides not matched to a gene: 10. The CDR3 extends over 18 amino acids. Germline V lookup: CDR1 MDHEN, CDR2 SYDVKM. Donors, healthy HIV-negative adults, lacked recent acute infections or vaccinations. Libraries were prepared by immunoSEQ multiplex PCR; TCRdb keeps only in-frame clonotypes and omits some of them. The data show 450,000 to 500,000 clones, 78% seen once. This sequence joins TRBV28 and TRBJ2-3; 11 bases fit TRBD1. This receptor was taken from a woman between 40 and 50 years old in good health. Some clones in this sample may be carry-over from other donors' samples. The sequenced sample consisted of PBMCs. The CDR3 DNA reads TGTGCCAGCAGTTTTGCCGGGACAGGGGGGGACAACACAGATACGCAGTATTTT. Residues: CASSFAGTGGDNTDTQYF.